This TCR beta chain was sequenced in a study of T cell changes during pregnancy in multiple sclerosis (dated by TCRdb to about 2019). General notes on the study: Changes in the T cell repertoire over the course of pregnancy were examined in this study in women with multiple sclerosis.

From a lookup of the germline V gene (reference sequence), CDR1 and CDR2 are SSHAT and FNYEAQ. Spanning cysteine to phenylalanine, the CDR3 consists of 13 amino acids. Only the CDR3 portion is preserved as DNA: 39 bases, with reading frame beginning at the first base. Library construction relied on the immunoSEQ multiplex PCR assay. What TCRdb holds here is the immuneACCESS table cut down to in-frame rearrangements. Part of the clones is not present; checked against another copy, under half of the missing clones reflect an unresolved V gene, and the others are unexplained. The sample table holds roughly 65,000 clones, of which 90% to 95% were seen once. The ten largest clones take up roughly 1.4% of the sample. About this clone: What antigen it recognizes has not been identified. At one boundary the junction diverges from the germline segment, which might be a read error.

The chain is encoded by TRBV7-7 joined to TRBJ2-2; the junction holds 7 bases that match TRBD2. The starting material was peripheral blood, obtained in the third trimester of pregnancy. The TCR comes from a female donor in good health, enrolled as a control in a pregnancy study. The DNA sequence is given as TGTGCTAGCAGCTTGCGGACTAGCGGGGAGCTGTTTTTT. Protein translation: CASSLRTSGELFF.